This TCR beta chain was observed in a study of cytomegalovirus exposure and HLA in healthy donors. Study findings and constraints: Apart from CMV serostatus, no immune exposure information was available. Highest at DRB1 and lowest at HLA-C, TCR association rates differed among HLA loci in a later analysis. Most of the TCR beta V segments (in an earlier analysis) were productive either about 87% or about 30% of the time.

With respect to this clone: Its antigen remains unknown.

A multiplex PCR was run with 60 Vbeta primers and 13 Jbeta primers. TCRdb's copy holds only in-frame clones and misses some; the assay was immunoSEQ multiplex PCR. The data contain 160,000 or so clones, 65% to 85% of them singletons. CDR3 length equals 15 residues. Germline CDR1 is MNHNS and CDR2 is SASEGT. V gave up 2 bases and J gave up 6 bases, with 14 bases separating them. The sequencing sample was made of PBMCs. The V gene is TRBV6-1, the J gene TRBJ1-5; tentatively, D is TRBD1 (5 bases). The sequence was obtained from a woman aged 40 to 49 in good health and CMV-seropositive. The CDR3 reads CASSELPQEGQPQHF. The CDR3 nucleotides read TGTGCCAGCAGTGAACTCCCACAGGAGGGTCAGCCCCAGCATTTT.